The subject of this entry is one T cell receptor beta chain. The data belong to a study of CD8 T cells in Susac syndrome. cDNA came from about 0.46 to 1 ug RNA primed by random hexamers. Amplification of TCR beta CDR3 used immunoSEQ multiplex PCR across 54 Vbeta and 13 Jbeta. TCRdb called the immunoSEQ multiplex PCR reads again in MiXCR, with one record for every CDR3 protein. The top ten hold 0.25% to 0.3% of the sample, which has fewer than 150,000 distinct CDR3 sequences, 90% to 95% seen once. This CDR3 has 14 residues. The germline gives CDR1 GTSNPN, CDR2 SVGIG (reference sequence). V lost 2 bases to trimming and J lost 1 base, with 12 bases between them. From blood CD8+ and CD4+ T cells, the TCR beta chain was sequenced.

Sample: CD8+ T cells from PBMCs. The source of this sequence is a human donor in good health. The chain recombines TRBV30 with TRBJ2-7; D ambiguous. CDR3 nucleotide sequence: TGTGCCTGGAGTATCGGACGGCCTTCCTACGAGCAGTACTTC. Translated: CAWSIGRPSYEQYF.